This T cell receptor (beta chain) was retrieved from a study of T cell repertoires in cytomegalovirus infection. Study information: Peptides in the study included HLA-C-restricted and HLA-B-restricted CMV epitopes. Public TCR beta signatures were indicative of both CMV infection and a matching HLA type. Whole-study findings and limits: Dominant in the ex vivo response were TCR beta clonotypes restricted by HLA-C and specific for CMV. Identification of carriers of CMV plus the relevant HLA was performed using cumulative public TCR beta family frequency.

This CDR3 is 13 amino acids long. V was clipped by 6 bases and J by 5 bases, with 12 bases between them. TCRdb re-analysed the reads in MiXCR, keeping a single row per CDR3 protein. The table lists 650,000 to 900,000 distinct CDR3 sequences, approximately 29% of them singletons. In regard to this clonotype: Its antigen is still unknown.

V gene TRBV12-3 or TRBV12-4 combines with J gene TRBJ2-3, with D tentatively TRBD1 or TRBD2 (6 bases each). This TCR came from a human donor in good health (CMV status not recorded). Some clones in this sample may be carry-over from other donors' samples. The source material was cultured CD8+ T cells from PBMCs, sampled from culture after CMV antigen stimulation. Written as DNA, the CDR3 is TGTGCCAGCAGGCGAGGGGGAGGAGATACGCAGTATTTT. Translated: CASRRGGGDTQYF.